This T cell receptor beta chain appears in the sequencing data of a study of T cell repertoires in cytomegalovirus infection. Study information: Public TCR beta signatures were indicative of both CMV infection and a matching HLA type.

In the case of this clonotype: Its antigen is unidentified.

Study results and limitations: HLA-C-restricted, CMV-specific TCR beta clonotypes were dominant ex vivo. Cumulative public TCR beta family frequency identified carriers of CMV plus the relevant HLA.

From the reads, TCRdb called clonotypes with MiXCR, one entry per CDR3 protein. The sample contains about 480,000 distinct CDR3 sequences, roughly 34% of which appear only once. This CDR3 comprises 16 residues. In germline, CDR1 is SGHTA, CDR2 FQGNSA. Between the trimmed V and J ends, which lost 5 bases and 4 bases, there was a span of 20 bases. The sequencing here drew on cultured PBMCs, taken from culture after CMV antigen stimulation. The chain has TRBV7-2 and TRBJ2-5; D possibly corresponds to TRBD2 (6 bases). This TCR derives from a human donor in good health (CMV status not recorded). Some clones in this sample may be carry-over from other donors' samples. As DNA, the CDR3 is TGTGCCAGCAGCACCAGCGGTACCGGGAGTGGAGAGACCCAGTACTTC. This sequence encodes CASSTSGTGSGETQYF.